The rows below give T cell receptor beta chains drawn from one sample of a study of cytomegalovirus exposure and HLA in healthy donors. Sequenced by immunoSEQ multiplex PCR; TCRdb stores in-frame clones only, minus some. The sample records approximately 150,000 clones, about 80% being singletons. Sequenced input: PBMCs. The receptors originated from a man aged 18-30 years in good health and CMV-seropositive. Each CDR3 is given with its conserved first and last residue. The order of the fields is CDR3 length, V gene, CDR3 protein.

>16|TRBV14
CASSQVGGGPNSPLHF
>15|TRBV6-5
CASSRDTLSQETQYF
>12|TRBV19
CASGQGLQPQHF
>13|TRBV7-3
CASSYNRGGEAFF
>16|TRBV6-1
CASSERTGGTDTEAFF
>16|TRBV6-6
CASRTSSTSYNSPLHF
>13|TRBV7-8
CASRRDSSGEQYF
>17|TRBV7-2
CASSFASRTNKRTEAFF
>14|TRBV30
CAWNEGLAKNIQYF
>16|TRBV11-3
CASSSYSGSSYNEQFF
>16|TRBV11-2
CASSPRRTHTGNTIYF
>15|TRBV6-6
CASSYSTGANEKLFF
>17|TRBV27
CASSLSGTGQGGGGYTF
>14|TRBV5-4
CASSRDPGTYEQYF
>18|TRBV7-2
CASSLRGLLSSYNSPLHF
>14|TRBV4-3
CASSFHREQETQYF
>14|TRBV5-1
CASSSGSGRETQYF
>12|TRBV2
CASSAPEETQYF
>11|TRBV20-1
CSARSIYGYTF
>14|TRBV4-3
CASARDTSTDTQYF
>15|TRBV9
CASSEGQGAGNEQFF
>15|TRBV5-5
CASSLTGTGAHEQFF
>15|TRBV9
CASSLGTGGGETQYF
>18|TRBV29-1
CSVEDPPTGSGGSYEQYF
>16|TRBV10-3
CAISPTLASSGDTIYF
>13|TRBV29-1
CSVSGDWGTEAFF
>14|TRBV18
CASSPTAVNTEAFF
>15|TRBV7-9
CSSSLVPGMGETQYF
>16|TRBV5-5
CASTSTGDSYNSPLHF
>16|TRBV19
CASSSGVVRSNQPQHF
>15|TRBV4-2
CASSQEGQFLYGYTF
>14|TRBV5-1
CASSLQGADEKLFF
>15|TRBV6-6
CASSYPDRGHGKLFF
>13|TRBV29-1
CSVDGGGGNTIYF
>15|TRBV13
CASSHRGEWGETQYF
>12|TRBV29-1
CSVAVRNEKLFF
>13|TRBV10-3
CASEGQGAREQYF
>13|TRBV5-4
CASSSTGTYGYTF
>15|TRBV7-2
CASSLGLQGAGGYTF
>18|TRBV5-1
CASSPRPGQGASNYGYTF
>19|TRBV5-5
CASSPMDRILFATNEKLFF
>13|TRBV25-1
CASQRGSGNTIYF